The 5 T cell receptor beta chains below all came from one sample that was sequenced in a study of T cell responses to AZD1222 COVID-19 vaccine listed by TCRdb under 2021. Sample time point, as interpreted from the label and publication: about 28 days (+/-7) after the second vaccine dose. To prepare the library, the immunoSEQ multiplex PCR assay was applied. The source is immuneACCESS, and TCRdb retained only in-frame sequences with V and J called. Part of the clones is not carried over; for the studies checked, unresolved V genes explain less than half of this, and the remainder is unexplained. Here the sample has more than 85,000 clones; about nine tenths occur a single time. Approximately 16% of the sample belongs to the ten largest clones. Material: peripheral blood, obtained 28 days after the second AZD1222 dose. Receptor source: an adult who received the AZD1222 COVID-19 vaccine.

V is TRBV5-1 and J is TRBJ2-2, with 8 bases fitting TRBD1. Looked up from germline, CDR1 is SGHRS and CDR2 is YFSETQ. Unmatched junction bases numbered 6, after V lost 4 bases and J lost 7 bases. The CDR3 has 14 amino acids. The CDR3 protein is CASSPGTGDGELFF. The CDR3 bases are TGCGCCAGCAGCCCCGGGACAGGAGACGGGGAGCTGTTTTTT.

The CDR3 spells CASQTGSGVTEAFF. DNA of the CDR3: TGTGCCAGCCAGACAGGCTCTGGGGTCACTGAAGCTTTCTTT. This chain links TRBV28 with TRBJ1-1; D is perhaps TRBD1 (6 bases). Germline CDR1 MDHEN, CDR2 SYDVKM. V shed 8 bases and J shed 4 bases, with 17 bases lying between them. This CDR3 is built from 14 residues.

The V call is TRBV24-1, the J call TRBJ2-7, with TRBD2 matching 10 bases. Germline CDR1 is KGHDR and CDR2 is SFDVKD. The junction had 2 bases not matched to a gene; V was cut back by 7 bases and J by 3 bases. CDR3 length equals 13 residues. In DNA form, the CDR3 reads TGTGCCACCAGGAGGACTAGCGGCTACGAGCAGTACTTC. This gives the protein CATRRTSGYEQYF.

This sequence joins TRBV9 and TRBJ2-2; D is undetermined. From germline, CDR1 is SGDLS and CDR2 YYNGEE. CDR3 size: 15 residues. Trimming removed 0 bases from V and 0 bases from J, with 6 bases in between. The CDR3 DNA sequence: TGTGCCAGCAGCGTAGGCCACGCGAACACCGGGGAGCTGTTTTTT. Translation: CASSVGHANTGELFF.

This clone was counted a few times. The chain uses TRBV6-5 and TRBJ1-3; D is ambiguous. Trimming shortened V by 11 bases and J by 0 bases, and 11 bases separated the two germline ends. The CDR3 sequence is 13 residues long. Germline assignment: CDR1 MNHEY and CDR2 SVGAGI. CDR3 coding DNA: TGTGCCGCCTGTTGGTCCTCTGGAAACACCATATATTTT. Its translation: CAACWSSGNTIYF.